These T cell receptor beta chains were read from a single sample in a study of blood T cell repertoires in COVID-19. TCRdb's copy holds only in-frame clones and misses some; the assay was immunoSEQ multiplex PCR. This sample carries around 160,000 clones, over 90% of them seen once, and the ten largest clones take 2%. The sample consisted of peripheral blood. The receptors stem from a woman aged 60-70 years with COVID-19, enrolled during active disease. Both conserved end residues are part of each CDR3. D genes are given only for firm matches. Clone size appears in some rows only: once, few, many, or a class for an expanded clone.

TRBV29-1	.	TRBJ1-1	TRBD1	TGCAGCGTGACAGGGCTGAACACTGAAGCTTTCTTT	CSVTGLNTEAFF
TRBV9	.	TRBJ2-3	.	TGTGCCAGCAGCGTAGAGGTAGCCCCAGATACGCAGTATTTT	CASSVEVAPDTQYF
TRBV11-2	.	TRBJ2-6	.	TGTGCCAGCAGCTTCAACAGGGCTGGGGCCAACGTCCTGACTTTC	CASSFNRAGANVLTF
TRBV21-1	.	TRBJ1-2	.	TGTGCCAGCAGCAAAGGATCGGGGACAGGGGGTTCCCCAAGCTATGGCTACACCTTC	CASSKGSGTGGSPSYGYTF
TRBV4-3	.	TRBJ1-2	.	TGCGCCAGCAGCCGAGCTACGGTAGGACAGCTAGCTAACTATGGCTACACCTTC	CASSRATVGQLANYGYTF
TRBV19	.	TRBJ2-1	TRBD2	TGTGCCAGTAGTACGGGACTAATCGAGAGGTTCTTC	CASSTGLIERFF
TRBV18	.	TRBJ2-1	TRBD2	TGTGCCAGCTCACCACCTAGCGGGGGGACGTGGGGTGAGCAGTTCTTC	CASSPPSGGTWGEQFF
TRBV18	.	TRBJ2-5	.	TGTGCCAGCTCACTCTTGCTAGACAGCCAAGAGACCCAGTACTTC	CASSLLLDSQETQYF
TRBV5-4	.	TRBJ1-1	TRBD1	TGTGCCAGCAGCTTGCAGGGGGCCACTGAAGCTTTCTTT	CASSLQGATEAFF
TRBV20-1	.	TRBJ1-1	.	TGCAGAGGGAGCATGAACACTGAAGCTTTCTTT	CRGSMNTEAFF
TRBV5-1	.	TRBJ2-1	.	TGCGCCAGCAGCTTGGCTTCGACTAGCTCCTACAATGAGCAGTTCTTC	CASSLASTSSYNEQFF
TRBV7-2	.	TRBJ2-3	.	TGTGCCAGCAGCGCAGGGTCATGGGGCACAGATACGCAGTATTTT	CASSAGSWGTDTQYF
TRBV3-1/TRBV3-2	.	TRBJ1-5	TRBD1	TGTGCCAGCAGCCAAGTCCACAGGGGGCGCGGTCAGCCCCAGCATTTT	CASSQVHRGRGQPQHF
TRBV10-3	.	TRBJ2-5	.	TGTGCCATTGGACAGACGAGCTTAGAGACCCAGTACTTC	CAIGQTSLETQYF
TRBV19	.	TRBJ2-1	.	TGTGCCAGTAGTAACCCGGGACTAGGGGGCGATGAGCAGTTCTTC	CASSNPGLGGDEQFF
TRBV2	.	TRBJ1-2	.	TGTGCCAGCAGTGGATATCAAGCAGGGCACTATGGCTACACCTTC	CASSGYQAGHYGYTF
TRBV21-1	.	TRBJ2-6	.	TGTGCCAGCAGCAAAGTGCGCGGCCGATGTGGGGCCAACGTCCTGACTTTC	CASSKVRGRCGANVLTF
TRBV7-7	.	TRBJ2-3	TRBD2	TGTGCTAGCAGCTTTAGCGGGGGCCCCACAGATACGCAGTATTTT	CASSFSGGPTDTQYF
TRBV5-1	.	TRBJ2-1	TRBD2	TGCGCCAGCAGCTCCCTTAGCGGGGGGGCCTACAATGAGCAGTTCTTC	CASSSLSGGAYNEQFF
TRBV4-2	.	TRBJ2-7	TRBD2	TGTGCCAGCAGCCCCCACCCCTCGACTAGCGCGGGGCAGTACTTC	CASSPHPSTSAGQYF
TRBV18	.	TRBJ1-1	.	TGTGCCAGCTCACGATCCGTCGGGACTGAAGCTTTCTTT	CASSRSVGTEAFF
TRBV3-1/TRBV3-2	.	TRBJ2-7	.	TGTGCCAGCAGCCAAGATAAGGCTAGCGACTCCTACGAGCAGTACTTC	CASSQDKASDSYEQYF
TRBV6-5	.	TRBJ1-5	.	TGTGCCAGCAGTTACGCGGGGCCCTATCAGCCCCAGCATTTT	CASSYAGPYQPQHF
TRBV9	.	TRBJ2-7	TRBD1	TGTGCCAGCAGCGTAGGGGTTGCCCGGACAGGCTCCTACGAGCAGTACTTC	CASSVGVARTGSYEQYF
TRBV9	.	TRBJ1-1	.	TGTGCCAGCAGCGTAGTTGGGGGGTACACTGAAGCTTTCTTT	CASSVVGGYTEAFF
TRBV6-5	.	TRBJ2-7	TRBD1	TGTGCCAGCAGTCTAAGGGACAGGGTCTCGACGCAGTACTTC	CASSLRDRVSTQYF
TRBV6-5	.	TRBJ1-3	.	TGTGCCAGCAGTCCTTCCTACTCTGGAAACACCATATATTTT	CASSPSYSGNTIYF
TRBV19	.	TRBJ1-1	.	TGTGCCACGCGGGACGTAGTAAACACTGAAGCTTTCTTT	CATRDVVNTEAFF
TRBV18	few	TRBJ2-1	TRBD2	TGTGCCAGCTCACCAGGGACTAGCGGGGGGGAGAATGAGCAGTTCTTC	CASSPGTSGGENEQFF
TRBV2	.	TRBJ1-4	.	TGTGCCAGCAGTGGGGACGCAGGGGTTCAGGAAAAACTGTTTTTT	CASSGDAGVQEKLFF
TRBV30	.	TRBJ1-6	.	TGTGCCTGGAGCGGGGGAGCAACCTCCCCACCCCTCCACTTT	CAWSGGATSPPLHF
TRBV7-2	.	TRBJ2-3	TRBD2	TGTGCCAGCAGCTCCAGCGGGGGGGCAGCAGATACGCAGTATTTT	CASSSSGGAADTQYF
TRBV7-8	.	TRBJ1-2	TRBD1	TGTGCCAGCAGCTCTAACCTACAAGTCGGGACAGGGTTATACTATGGCTACACCTTC	CASSSNLQVGTGLYYGYTF
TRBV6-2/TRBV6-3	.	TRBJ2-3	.	TGTGCCAGCAGTTACGCGGGTCTTCGCACAGATACGCAGTATTTT	CASSYAGLRTDTQYF
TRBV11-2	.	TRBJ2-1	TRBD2	TGTGCCAGCAGCGGGCGGACTAGCGGGGGGGAAGTAGGGCAGTTCTTC	CASSGRTSGGEVGQFF
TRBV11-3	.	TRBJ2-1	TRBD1	TGTGCCAGCAGCCGGGACAGGGGATTGAATGAGCAGTTCTTC	CASSRDRGLNEQFF
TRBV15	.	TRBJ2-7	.	TGTGCCACCAGCAGAGGCTTACCCGGGACTGTTGGGGCCTACGAGCAGTACTTC	CATSRGLPGTVGAYEQYF
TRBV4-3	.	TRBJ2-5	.	TGCGCCAGCAGCCAAGATCCTCAGTTAAAAGAGACCCAGTACTTC	CASSQDPQLKETQYF
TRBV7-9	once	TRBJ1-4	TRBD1	TGTGCCAGCAGCTTCAACAGAGACAGGGGTGATGAAAAACTGTTTTTT	CASSFNRDRGDEKLFF